This TCR beta chain was profiled in a study of blood T cells in healthy people across ages. Primers used in a second PCR of roughly 6 to 12 cycles were a sample-barcoded 5' primer and a J-beta primer mix. All samples yielded 2.5 million or more CDR3-containing paired-end reads. TCRdb itself ran the 5' RACE reads through MiXCR, one entry per CDR3 protein. Here the sample spans about 1,800,000 distinct CDR3 sequences, approximately 30% being singletons. From germline, CDR1 is DFQATT and CDR2 SNEGSKA (reference sequence). The CDR3 has 14 residues. V lost 5 bases and J 0 bases, leaving 11 bases between the germline ends.

The chain carries TRBV20-1 and TRBJ1-3, with D maybe TRBD1 (5 bases). This TCR derives from a woman aged 30 to 39 in good health. The source material was blood. The CDR3 DNA reads as TGCAGTGCTCCCCAGGGTGCCTCTGGAAACACCATATATTTT. As protein: CSAPQGASGNTIYF.